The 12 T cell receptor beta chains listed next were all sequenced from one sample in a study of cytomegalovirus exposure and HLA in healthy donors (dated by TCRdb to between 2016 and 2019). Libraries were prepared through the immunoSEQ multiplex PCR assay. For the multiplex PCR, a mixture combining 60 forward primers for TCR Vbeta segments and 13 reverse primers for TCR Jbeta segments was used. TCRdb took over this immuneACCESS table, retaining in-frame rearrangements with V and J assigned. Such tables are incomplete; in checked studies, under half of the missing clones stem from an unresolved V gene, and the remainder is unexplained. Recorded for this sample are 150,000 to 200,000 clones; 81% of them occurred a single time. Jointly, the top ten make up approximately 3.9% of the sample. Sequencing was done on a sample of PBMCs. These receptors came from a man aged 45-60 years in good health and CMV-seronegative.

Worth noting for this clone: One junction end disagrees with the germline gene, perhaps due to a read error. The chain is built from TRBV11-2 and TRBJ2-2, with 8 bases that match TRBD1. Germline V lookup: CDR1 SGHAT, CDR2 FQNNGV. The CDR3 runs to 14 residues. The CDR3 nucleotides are TGTGCCGGCAGCCCGGACAGGGACACCGGGGAGCTGTTTTTT. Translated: CAGSPDRDTGELFF.

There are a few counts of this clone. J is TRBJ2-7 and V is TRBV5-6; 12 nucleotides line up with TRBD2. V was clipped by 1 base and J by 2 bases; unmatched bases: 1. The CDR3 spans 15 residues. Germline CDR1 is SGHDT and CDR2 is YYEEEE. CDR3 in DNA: TGTGCCAGCAGCTTGCGACTAGCGGGGGCCTACGAGCAGTACTTC. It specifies CASSLRLAGAYEQYF.

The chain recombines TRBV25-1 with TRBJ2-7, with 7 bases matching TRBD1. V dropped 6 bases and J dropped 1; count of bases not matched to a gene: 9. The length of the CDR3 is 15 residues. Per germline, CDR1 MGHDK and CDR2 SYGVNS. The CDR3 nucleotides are TGTGCCAGCAGCGAAGGGGTCAGGGGGTCCTACGAGCAGTACTTC. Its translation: CASSEGVRGSYEQYF.

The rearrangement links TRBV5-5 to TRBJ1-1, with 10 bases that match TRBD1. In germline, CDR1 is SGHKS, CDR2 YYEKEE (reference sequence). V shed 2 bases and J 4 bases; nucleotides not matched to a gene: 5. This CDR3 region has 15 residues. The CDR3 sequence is CASSFRDRGFTEAFF. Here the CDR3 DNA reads TGTGCCAGCAGCTTCCGGGACAGGGGTTTCACTGAAGCTTTCTTT.

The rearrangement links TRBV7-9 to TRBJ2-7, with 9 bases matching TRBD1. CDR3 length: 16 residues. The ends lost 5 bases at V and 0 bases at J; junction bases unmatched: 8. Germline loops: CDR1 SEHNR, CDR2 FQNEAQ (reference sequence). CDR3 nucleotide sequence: TGTGCCAGCAGCACCTCCGGGACAGGGAACTCCTACGAGCAGTACTTC. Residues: CASSTSGTGNSYEQYF.

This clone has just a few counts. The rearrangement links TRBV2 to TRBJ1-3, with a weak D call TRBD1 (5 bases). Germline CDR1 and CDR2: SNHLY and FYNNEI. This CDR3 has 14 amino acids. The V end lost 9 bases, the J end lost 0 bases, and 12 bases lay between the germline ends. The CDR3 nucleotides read TGTGCCAGTAAGACAGACAACTCTGGAAACACCATATATTTT. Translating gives CASKTDNSGNTIYF.

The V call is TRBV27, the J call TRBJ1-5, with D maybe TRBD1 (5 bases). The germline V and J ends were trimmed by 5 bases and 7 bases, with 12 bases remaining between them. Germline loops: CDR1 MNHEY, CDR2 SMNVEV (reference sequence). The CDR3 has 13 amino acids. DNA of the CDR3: TGTGCCAGCAGTATTATGGGGGGACAGCCCCAGCATTTT. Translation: CASSIMGGQPQHF.

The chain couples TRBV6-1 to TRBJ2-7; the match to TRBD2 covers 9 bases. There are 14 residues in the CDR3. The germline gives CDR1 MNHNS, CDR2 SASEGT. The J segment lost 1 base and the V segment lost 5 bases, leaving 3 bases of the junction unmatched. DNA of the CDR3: TGTGCCAGCAGTCTCAGCGGGGGGTCCTACGAGCAGTACTTC. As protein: CASSLSGGSYEQYF.

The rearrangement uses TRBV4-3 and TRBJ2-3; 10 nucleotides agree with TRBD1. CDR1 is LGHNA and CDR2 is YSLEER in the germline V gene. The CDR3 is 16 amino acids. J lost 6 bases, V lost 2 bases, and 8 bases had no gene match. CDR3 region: CASSQPDRGLGDTQYF. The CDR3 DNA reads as TGCGCCAGCAGCCAACCCGACAGGGGGCTAGGGGATACGCAGTATTTT.

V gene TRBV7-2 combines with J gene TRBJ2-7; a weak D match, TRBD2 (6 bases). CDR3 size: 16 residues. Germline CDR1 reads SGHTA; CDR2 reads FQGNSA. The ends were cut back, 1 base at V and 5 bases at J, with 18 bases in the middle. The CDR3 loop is CASSLGGAGFSDEQYF. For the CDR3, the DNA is TGTGCCAGCAGCTTAGGAGGCGCGGGGTTTTCTGACGAGCAGTACTTC.

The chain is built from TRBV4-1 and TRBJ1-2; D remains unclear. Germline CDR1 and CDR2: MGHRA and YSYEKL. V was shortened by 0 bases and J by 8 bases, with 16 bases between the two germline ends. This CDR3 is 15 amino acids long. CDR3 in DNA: TGCGCCAGCAGCCAAGACATTGGGAGGGTGCTCGGCTACACCTTC. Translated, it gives CASSQDIGRVLGYTF.

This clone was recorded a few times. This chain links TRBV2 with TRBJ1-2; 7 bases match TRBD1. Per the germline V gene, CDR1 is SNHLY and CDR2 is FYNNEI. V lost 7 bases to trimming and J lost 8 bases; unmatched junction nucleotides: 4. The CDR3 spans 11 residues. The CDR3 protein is CASTGGFGYTF. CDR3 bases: TGTGCCAGCACAGGGGGATTCGGCTACACCTTC.